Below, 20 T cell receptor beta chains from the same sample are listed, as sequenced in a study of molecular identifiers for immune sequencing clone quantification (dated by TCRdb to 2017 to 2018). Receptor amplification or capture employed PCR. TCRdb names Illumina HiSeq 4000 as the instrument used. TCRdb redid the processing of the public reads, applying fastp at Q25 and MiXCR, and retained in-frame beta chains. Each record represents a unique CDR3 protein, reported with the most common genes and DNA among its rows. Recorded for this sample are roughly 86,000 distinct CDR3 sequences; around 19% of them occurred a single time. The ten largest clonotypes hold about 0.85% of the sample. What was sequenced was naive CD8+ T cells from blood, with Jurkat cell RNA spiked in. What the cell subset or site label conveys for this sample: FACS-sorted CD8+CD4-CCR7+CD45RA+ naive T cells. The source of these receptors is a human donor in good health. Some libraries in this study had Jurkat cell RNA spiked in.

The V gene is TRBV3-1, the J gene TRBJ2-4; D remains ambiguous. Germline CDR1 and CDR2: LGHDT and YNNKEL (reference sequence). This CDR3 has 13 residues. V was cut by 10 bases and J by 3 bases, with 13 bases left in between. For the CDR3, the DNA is TGTGCCATTTCTCCGAATGACAAAAACATTCAGTACTTC. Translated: CAISPNDKNIQYF.

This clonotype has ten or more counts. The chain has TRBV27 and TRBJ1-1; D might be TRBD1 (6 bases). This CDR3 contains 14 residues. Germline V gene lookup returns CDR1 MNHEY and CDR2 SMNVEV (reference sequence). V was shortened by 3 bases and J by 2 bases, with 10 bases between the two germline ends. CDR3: CASSFLDSNTEAFF. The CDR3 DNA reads TGTGCCAGCAGTTTCCTGGACAGCAACACTGAAGCTTTCTTT.

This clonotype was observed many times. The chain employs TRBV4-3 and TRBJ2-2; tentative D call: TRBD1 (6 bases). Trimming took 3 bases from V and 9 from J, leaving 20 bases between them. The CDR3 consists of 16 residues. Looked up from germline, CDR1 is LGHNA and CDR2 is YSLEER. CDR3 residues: CASSQSSTGLFRELFF. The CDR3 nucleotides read TGCGCCAGCAGCCAGTCGTCGACAGGACTTTTCAGGGAGCTGTTTTTT.

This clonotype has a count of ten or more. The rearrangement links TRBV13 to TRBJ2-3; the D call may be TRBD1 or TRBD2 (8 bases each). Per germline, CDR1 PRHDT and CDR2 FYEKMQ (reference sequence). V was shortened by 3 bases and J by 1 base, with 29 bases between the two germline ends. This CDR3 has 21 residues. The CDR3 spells CASSFYQKPREDRDRTDTQYF. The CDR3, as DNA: TGTGCCAGCAGCTTCTATCAGAAACCGCGGGAGGACAGGGACCGCACAGATACGCAGTATTTT.

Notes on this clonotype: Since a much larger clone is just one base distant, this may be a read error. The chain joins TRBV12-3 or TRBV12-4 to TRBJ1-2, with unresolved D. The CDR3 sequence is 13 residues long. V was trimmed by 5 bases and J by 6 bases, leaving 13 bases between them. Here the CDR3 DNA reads TGTGCCAGCAGTCGCACGGGGTCAGATGGCTACACCTTC. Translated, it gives CASSRTGSDGYTF.

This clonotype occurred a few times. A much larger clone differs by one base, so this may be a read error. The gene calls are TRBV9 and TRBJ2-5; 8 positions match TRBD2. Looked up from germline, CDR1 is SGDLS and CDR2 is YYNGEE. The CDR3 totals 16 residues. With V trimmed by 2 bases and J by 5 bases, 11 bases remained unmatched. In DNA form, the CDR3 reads TGTGCCAGCAGCGTGGATCCAGCCGGGAGGGTTGAGACCCAGTACTTC. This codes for CASSVDPAGRVETQYF.

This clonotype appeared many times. The CDR3 region is CASSLAGSGGLLETQYF. CDR3 coding DNA: TGTGCCAGCAGCTTGGCCGGCAGCGGAGGGCTTTTGGAGACCCAGTACTTC. The rearrangement joins TRBV5-4 to TRBJ2-5; a weak D match, TRBD2 (6 bases). CDR1 and CDR2 (germline): SGHNT, YYREEE (reference sequence). The CDR3 contains 17 residues. The germline V and J ends were trimmed by 0 bases and 5 bases, with 20 bases remaining between them. Looking up the rest from reference TRBV5-4 and TRBJ2-5 gives the full variable domain: ETGVTQSPTHLIKTRGQQVTLRCSSQSGHNTVSWYQQALGQGPQFIFQYYREEENGRGNFPPRFSGLQFPNYSSELNVNALELDDSALYLCASSLAGSGGLLETQYFGPGTRLLVL.

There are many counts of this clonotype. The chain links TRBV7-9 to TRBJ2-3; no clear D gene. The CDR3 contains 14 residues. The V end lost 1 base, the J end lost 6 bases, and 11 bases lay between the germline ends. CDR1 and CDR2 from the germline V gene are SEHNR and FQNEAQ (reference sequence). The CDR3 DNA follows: TGTGCCAGCAGCTTAGGGTTCGGAGCGGATACGCAGTATTTT. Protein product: CASSLGFGADTQYF.

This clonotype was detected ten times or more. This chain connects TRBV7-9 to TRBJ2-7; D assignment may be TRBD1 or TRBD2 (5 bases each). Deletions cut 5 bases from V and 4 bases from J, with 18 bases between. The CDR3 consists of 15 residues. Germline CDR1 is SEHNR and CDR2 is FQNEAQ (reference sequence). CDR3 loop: CASSPPLVREYEQYF. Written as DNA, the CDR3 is TGTGCCAGCAGCCCCCCCTTAGTCAGGGAGTACGAGCAGTACTTC.

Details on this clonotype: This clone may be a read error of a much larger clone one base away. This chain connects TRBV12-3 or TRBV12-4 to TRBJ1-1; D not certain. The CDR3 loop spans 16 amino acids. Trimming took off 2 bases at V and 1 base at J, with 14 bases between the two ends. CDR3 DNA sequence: TGTGCCAGCAGTTTATATGCGGCATTTAAGAACACTGAAGCTTTCTTT. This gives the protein CASSLYAAFKNTEAFF.

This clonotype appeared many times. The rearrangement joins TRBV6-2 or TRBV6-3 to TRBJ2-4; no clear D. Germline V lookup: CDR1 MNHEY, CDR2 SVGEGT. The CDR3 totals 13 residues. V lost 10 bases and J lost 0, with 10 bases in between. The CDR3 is CATQELAKNIQYF. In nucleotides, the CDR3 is TGTGCCACCCAGGAACTAGCCAAAAACATTCAGTACTTC.

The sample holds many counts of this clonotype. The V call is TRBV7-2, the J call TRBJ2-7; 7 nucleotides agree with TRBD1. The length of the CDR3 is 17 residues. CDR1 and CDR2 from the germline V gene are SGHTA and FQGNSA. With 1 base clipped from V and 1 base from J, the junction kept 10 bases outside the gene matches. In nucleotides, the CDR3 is TGTGCCAGCAGCTTAGAAGGGCCCTGGACAGGTTCCTACGAGCAGTACTTC. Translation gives CASSLEGPWTGSYEQYF.

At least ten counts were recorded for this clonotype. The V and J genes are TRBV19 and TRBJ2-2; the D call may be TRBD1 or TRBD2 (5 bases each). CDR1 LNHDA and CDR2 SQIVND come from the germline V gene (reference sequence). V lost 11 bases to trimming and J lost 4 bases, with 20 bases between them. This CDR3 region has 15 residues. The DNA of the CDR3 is TGTGCCTGCAAATCCGGGACGAGGGGCACCGGGGAGCTGTTTTTT. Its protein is CACKSGTRGTGELFF.

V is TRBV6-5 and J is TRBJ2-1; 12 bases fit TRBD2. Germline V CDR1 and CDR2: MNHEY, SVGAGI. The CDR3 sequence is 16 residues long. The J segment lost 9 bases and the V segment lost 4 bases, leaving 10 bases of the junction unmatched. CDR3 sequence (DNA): TGTGCCAGCAGTTCCATGACTAGCGGGAGTGCAGGTGAGCAGTTCTTC. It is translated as CASSSMTSGSAGEQFF.

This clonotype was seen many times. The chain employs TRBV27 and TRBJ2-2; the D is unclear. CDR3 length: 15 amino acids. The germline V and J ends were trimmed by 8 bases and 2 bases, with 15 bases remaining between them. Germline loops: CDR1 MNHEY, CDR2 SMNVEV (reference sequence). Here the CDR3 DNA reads TGTGCCAGCTCACTACGAGGATCCAACACCGGGGAGCTGTTTTTT. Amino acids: CASSLRGSNTGELFF.

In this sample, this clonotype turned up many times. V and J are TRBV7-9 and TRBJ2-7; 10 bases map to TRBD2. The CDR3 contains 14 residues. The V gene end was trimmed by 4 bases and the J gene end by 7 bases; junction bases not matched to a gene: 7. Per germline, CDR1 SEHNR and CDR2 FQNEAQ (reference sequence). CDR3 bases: TGTGCCAGCAGCTCCCCACTAGCGGGACGGGAGCAGTACTTC. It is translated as CASSSPLAGREQYF. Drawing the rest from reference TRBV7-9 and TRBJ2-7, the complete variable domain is DTGVSQNPRHKITKRGQNVTFRCDPISEHNRLYWYRQTLGQGPEFLTYFQNEAQLEKSRLLSDRFSAERPKGSFSTLEIQRTEQGDSAMYLCASSSPLAGREQYFGPGTRLTVT.

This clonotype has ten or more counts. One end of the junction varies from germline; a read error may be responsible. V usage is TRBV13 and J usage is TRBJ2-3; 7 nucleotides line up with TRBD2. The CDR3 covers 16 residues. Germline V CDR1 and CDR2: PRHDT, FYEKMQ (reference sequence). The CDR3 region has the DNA TGTGCCGGCAGCTCATCAGTCGCGGCGGGGGCAGATACGCAGTATTTT. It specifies CAGSSSVAAGADTQYF.

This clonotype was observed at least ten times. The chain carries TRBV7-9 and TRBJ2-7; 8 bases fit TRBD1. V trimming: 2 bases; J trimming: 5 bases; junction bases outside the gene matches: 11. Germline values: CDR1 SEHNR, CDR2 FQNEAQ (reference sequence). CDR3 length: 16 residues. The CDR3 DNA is TGTGCCAGCAGCTTACCTCCGGGACAGGCCCTCCACGAGCAGTACTTC. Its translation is CASSLPPGQALHEQYF. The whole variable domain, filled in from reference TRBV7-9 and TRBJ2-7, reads DTGVSQNPRHKITKRGQNVTFRCDPISEHNRLYWYRQTLGQGPEFLTYFQNEAQLEKSRLLSDRFSAERPKGSFSTLEIQRTEQGDSAMYLCASSLPPGQALHEQYFGPGTRLTVT.

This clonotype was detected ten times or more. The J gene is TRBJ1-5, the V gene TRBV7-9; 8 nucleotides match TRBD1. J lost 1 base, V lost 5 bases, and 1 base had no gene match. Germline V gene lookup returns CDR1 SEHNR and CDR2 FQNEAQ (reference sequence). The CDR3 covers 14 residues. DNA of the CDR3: TGTGCCAGCAGCCGGACAGGGAGCAATCAGCCCCAGCATTTT. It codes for CASSRTGSNQPQHF.

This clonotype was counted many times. In DNA, the CDR3 is TGTGCCAGCAGTTTCAACACCGGGGAGCTGTTTTTT. This sequence encodes CASSFNTGELFF. The V call is TRBV28, the J call TRBJ2-2, with no clear D. V shed 3 bases and J shed 2 bases, with 1 base lying between them. The CDR3 contains 12 residues. Germline assignment: CDR1 MDHEN and CDR2 SYDVKM.